A selection of T cell receptor beta chains follows, all from one sample in a study of blood T cell repertoires in COVID-19. The table came from immunoSEQ multiplex PCR; TCRdb's copy has only in-frame clones and leaves some out. The sample contains 250,000 to 300,000 clones, roughly nine tenths of which appear only once. Sample: PBMCs or T cells enriched from blood (not recorded which). These TCRs come from a human donor in a cohort exposed to, infected with or recovered from COVID-19 (not recorded which). The donor label of this sample is uncertain. The CDR3 runs from the conserved cysteine through the conserved F or W. A D gene is named only where the DNA matches it firmly.

NA	TRBJ1-2	TRBV3-1/TRBV3-2	TGTGCCAGCAGCCAAGGGACACCGAACTATGGCTACACCTTC	CASSQGTPNYGYTF
TRBD1	TRBJ1-1	TRBV4-1	TGCGCCAGCAGCCAAGAGCTTCAGGGGGCCACTGAAGCTTTCTTT	CASSQELQGATEAFF
NA	TRBJ2-1	TRBV6-4	TGTGCCAGCAGTGACGGACCCCGGGAGTACAATGAGCAGTTCTTC	CASSDGPREYNEQFF
TRBD1	TRBJ1-2	TRBV6-5	TGTGCCAGCAGGCGGGACACAGGGGGCTCATCTGGCTACACCTTC	CASRRDTGGSSGYTF
TRBD1	TRBJ1-5	TRBV29-1	TGCAGCGTGGGGACAGGGTCGAGGCAGCCCCAGCATTTT	CSVGTGSRQPQHF
TRBD1	TRBJ1-5	TRBV28	TGTGCCAGCAGAATTACAGGGGGTCAGCCCCAGCATTTT	CASRITGGQPQHF
NA	TRBJ1-2	TRBV15	TGTGCCACCTCTCCTTTAGCAGGGCTGGGTAACTATGGCTACACCTTC	CATSPLAGLGNYGYTF
NA	TRBJ1-5	TRBV5-4	TGTGCCCTCTCGTGGTCGGGAAGCAATCAGCCCCAGCATTTT	CALSWSGSNQPQHF
TRBD2	TRBJ2-3	TRBV27	TGTGCCAGCAGTACCCACGGACTAGACCGCACAGATACGCAGTATTTT	CASSTHGLDRTDTQYF
NA	TRBJ2-7	TRBV18	TGTGCCAGCTCACAACCAGGGGTGTCCTACGAGCAGTACTTC	CASSQPGVSYEQYF
TRBD1	TRBJ1-2	TRBV7-9	TGTGCCAGCAGCTCGCCGGGACAGGGATATGGCTACACCTTC	CASSSPGQGYGYTF